This TCR beta chain came from a study of T-cell memory formation after mild COVID-19. Findings and limits, study-wide: Contracting CD8+ clones were enriched in EMRA, CD4+ mainly in CM and EM. There was no confirmation that second-wave clones peaking on day 37 were SARS-CoV-2 specific.

This clonotype was seen a few times. What it binds is not known. With 3 bases removed from V and 5 bases from J, the gap between germline ends came to 7 bases. The germline V gene encodes CDR1 LGHDT and CDR2 YNNKEL (reference sequence). The length of the CDR3 is 12 residues. TCRdb independently ran MiXCR on the 5' RACE reads; one entry per CDR3 protein. The data show some 150,000 distinct CDR3 sequences, roughly 6.2% seen once. The V and J genes are TRBV3-1 and TRBJ1-2; no clear D gene. The sequenced sample was PBMCs or a T cell subset sorted from them (not recorded which). The TCR was taken from an adult woman who had mild COVID-19 (a few samples of this study predate the infection). Cell type and time point are not known. The CDR3: CASSHREYGYTF. In DNA, the CDR3 is TGTGCCAGCAGCCATAGGGAATATGGCTACACCTTC.